This T cell receptor beta chain was recovered during a study of blood T cells in healthy people across ages. This CDR3 is built from 16 residues. CDR1 and CDR2 (germline): SGHVS, FQNEAQ. V dropped 0 bases and J dropped 6; count of bases not matched to a gene: 6. With a J-beta primer mix and a sample-barcoded 5' primer, a second PCR ran about 7 to 12 cycles. Each CDR3 protein is one row after TCRdb ran MiXCR on the 5' RACE reads. The sample includes about 900,000 distinct CDR3 sequences, roughly 60% seen only once; the top ten take around a quarter. Sequenced: blood. The chain combines TRBV7-8 with TRBJ2-3, with 10 bases fitting TRBD2. This TCR was recovered from a man aged 30-40 years in good health. DNA of the CDR3: TGTGCCAGCAGCTTAGCCTCTAGCGGGGGCTTTGATACGCAGTATTTT. It codes for CASSLASSGGFDTQYF.